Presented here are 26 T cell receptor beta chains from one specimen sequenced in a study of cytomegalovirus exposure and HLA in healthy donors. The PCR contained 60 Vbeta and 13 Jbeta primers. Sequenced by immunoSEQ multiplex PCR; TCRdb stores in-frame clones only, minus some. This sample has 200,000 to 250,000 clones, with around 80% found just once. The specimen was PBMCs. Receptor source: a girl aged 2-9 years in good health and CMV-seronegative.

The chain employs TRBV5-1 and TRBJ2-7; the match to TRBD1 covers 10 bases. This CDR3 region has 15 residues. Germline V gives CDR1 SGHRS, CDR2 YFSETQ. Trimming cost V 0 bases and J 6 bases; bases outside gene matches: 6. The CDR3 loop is CASSLGTDRGSEQYF. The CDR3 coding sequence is TGCGCCAGCAGCTTGGGGACGGACAGGGGGAGCGAGCAGTACTTC.

The CDR3 loop is CASSEVRGGAGETQYF. CDR3 sequence (DNA): TGTGCCAGCAGTGAAGTGCGCGGGGGGGCCGGAGAGACCCAGTACTTC. The gene calls are TRBV6-1 and TRBJ2-5; 9 nucleotides agree with TRBD2. This CDR3 is built from 16 residues. The junction had 7 bases not matched to a gene; V was cut back by 1 base and J by 4 bases. CDR1 and CDR2 from the germline V gene are MNHNS and SASEGT.

CDR3 bases: TGCGCCAGCAGCTCGCGGGGTGTAGCGGGGGTAAACGAGCAGTACTTC. Its protein product is CASSSRGVAGVNEQYF. The V and J genes are TRBV5-1 and TRBJ2-7; 9 nucleotides align to TRBD2. The V segment lost 3 bases and the J segment 5 bases; nucleotides outside the gene matches: 12. The CDR3 length is 16 residues. Germline values: CDR1 SGHRS, CDR2 YFSETQ.

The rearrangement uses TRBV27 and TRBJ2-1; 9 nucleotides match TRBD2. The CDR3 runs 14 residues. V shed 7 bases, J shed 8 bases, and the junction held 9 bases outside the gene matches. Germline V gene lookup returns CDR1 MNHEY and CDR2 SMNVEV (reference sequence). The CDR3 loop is CASNPSGTVHEQFF. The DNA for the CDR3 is TGTGCCAGCAATCCTAGCGGGACAGTCCATGAGCAGTTCTTC.

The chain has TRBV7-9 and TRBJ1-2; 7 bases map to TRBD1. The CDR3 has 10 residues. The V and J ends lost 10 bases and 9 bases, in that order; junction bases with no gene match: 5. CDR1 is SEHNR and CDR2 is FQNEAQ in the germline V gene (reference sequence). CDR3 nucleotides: TGTGCCATCCTACAGGGGAGCTACACCTTC. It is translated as CAILQGSYTF.

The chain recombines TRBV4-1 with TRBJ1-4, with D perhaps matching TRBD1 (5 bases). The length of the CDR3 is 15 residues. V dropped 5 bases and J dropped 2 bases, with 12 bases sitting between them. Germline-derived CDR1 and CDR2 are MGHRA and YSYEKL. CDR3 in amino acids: CASSSRTPTNEKLFF. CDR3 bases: TGCGCCAGCAGCTCCCGGACACCTACTAATGAAAAACTGTTTTTT.

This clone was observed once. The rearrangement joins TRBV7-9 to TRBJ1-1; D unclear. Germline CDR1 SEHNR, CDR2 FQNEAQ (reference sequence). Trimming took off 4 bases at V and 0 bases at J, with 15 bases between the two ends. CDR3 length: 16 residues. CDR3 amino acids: CASSSRPLRLNTEAFF. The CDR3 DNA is TGTGCCAGCAGCTCCAGACCCCTGAGGTTGAACACTGAAGCTTTCTTT. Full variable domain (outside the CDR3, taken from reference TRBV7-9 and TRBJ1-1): DTGVSQNPRHKITKRGQNVTFRCDPISEHNRLYWYRQTLGQGPEFLTYFQNEAQLEKSRLLSDRFSAERPKGSFSTLEIQRTEQGDSAMYLCASSSRPLRLNTEAFFGQGTRLTVV.

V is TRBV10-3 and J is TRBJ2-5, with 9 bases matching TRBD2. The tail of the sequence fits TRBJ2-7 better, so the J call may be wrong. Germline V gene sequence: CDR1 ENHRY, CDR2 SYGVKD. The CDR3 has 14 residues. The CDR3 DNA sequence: TGTGCCACCGGGGGGCTAGCGGGGAACTACGAGCAGTACTTC. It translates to CATGGLAGNYEQYF.

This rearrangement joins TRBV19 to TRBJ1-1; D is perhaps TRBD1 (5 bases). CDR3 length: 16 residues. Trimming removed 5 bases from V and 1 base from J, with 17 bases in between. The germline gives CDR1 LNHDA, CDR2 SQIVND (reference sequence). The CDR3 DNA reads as TGTGCCAGTAGTCCTTTTACGGGGGTCTCGAACACTGAAGCTTTCTTT. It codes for CASSPFTGVSNTEAFF.

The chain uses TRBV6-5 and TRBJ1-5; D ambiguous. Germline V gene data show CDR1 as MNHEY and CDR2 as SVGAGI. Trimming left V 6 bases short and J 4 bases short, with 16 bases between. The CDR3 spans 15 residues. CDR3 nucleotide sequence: TGTGCCAGCAGCGCCTCGCGGGGTTGGAATCAGCCCCAGCATTTT. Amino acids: CASSASRGWNQPQHF.

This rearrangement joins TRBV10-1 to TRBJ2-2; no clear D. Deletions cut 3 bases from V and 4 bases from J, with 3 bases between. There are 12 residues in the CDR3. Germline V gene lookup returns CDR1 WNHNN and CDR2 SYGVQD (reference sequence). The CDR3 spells CASSDSTGELFF. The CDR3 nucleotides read TGCGCCAGCAGTGACAGCACCGGGGAGCTGTTTTTT.

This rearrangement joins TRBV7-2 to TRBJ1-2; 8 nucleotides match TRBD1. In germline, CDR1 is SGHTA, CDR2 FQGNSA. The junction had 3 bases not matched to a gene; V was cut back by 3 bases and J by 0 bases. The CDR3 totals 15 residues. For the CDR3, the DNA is TGTGCCAGCAGCTTCATGACAGGGGCTAACTATGGCTACACCTTC. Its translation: CASSFMTGANYGYTF.

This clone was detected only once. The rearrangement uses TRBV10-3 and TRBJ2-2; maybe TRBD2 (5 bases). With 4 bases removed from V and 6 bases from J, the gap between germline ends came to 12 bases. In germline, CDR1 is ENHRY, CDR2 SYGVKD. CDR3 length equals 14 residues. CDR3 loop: CAISGDPSSGELFF. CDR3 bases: TGTGCCATCAGTGGAGATCCTAGCTCCGGGGAGCTGTTTTTT.

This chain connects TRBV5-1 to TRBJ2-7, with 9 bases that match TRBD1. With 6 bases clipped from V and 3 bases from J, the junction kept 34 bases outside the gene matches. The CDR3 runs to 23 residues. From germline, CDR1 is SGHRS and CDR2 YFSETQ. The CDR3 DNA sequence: TGCGCCAGCACCCTTGGGGTTCGGGCTCCGAGATACAGGGGGCGCAACTATCACTACGAGCAGTACTTC. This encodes CASTLGVRAPRYRGRNYHYEQYF.

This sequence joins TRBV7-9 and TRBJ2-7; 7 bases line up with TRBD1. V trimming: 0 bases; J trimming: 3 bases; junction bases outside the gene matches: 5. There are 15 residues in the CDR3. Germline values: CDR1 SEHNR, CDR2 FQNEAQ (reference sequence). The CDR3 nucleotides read TGTGCCAGCAGCTTAGCGTCGGGACAGATCTACGAGCAGTACTTC. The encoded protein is CASSLASGQIYEQYF.

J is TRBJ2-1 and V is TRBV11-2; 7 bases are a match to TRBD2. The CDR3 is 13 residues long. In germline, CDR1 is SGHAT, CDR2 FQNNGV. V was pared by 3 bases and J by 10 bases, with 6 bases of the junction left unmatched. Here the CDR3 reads CASSFQTSIEQFF. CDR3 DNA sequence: TGTGCCAGCAGCTTCCAGACTAGCATAGAGCAGTTCTTC.

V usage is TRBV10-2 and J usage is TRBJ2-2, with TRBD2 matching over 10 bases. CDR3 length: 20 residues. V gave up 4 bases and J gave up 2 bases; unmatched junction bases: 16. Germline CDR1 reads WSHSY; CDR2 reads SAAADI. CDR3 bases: TGCGCCAGCAGTGCGGGCCTAGCGGGAGTTTTTTTCCAAAACACCGGGGAGCTGTTTTTT. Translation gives CASSAGLAGVFFQNTGELFF.

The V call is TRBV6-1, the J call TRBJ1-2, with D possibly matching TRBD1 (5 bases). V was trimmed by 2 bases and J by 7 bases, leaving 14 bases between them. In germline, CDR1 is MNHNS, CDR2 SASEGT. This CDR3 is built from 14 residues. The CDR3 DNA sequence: TGTGCCAGCAGTGAATCCGGCAGGGTGGGTGGCTACACCTTC. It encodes CASSESGRVGGYTF.

As DNA, the CDR3 is TGTGCCAGCAGCTTAGCGTCAGGGGCCTACGAGCAGTACTTC. Translated, it gives CASSLASGAYEQYF. This rearrangement joins TRBV7-2 to TRBJ2-7; TRBD1 is a possible D gene (6 bases). The germline V and J ends were trimmed by 0 bases and 2 bases, with 8 bases remaining between them. Per germline, CDR1 SGHTA and CDR2 FQGNSA. This CDR3 comprises 14 residues.

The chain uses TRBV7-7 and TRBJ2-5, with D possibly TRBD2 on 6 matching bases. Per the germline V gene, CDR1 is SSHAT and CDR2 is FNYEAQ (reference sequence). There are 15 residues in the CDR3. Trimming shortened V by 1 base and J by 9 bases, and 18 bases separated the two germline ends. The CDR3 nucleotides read TGTGCCAGCAGCTTAGGTGGGGGAGGTCCGGGGTCCCAGTACTTC. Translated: CASSLGGGGPGSQYF.

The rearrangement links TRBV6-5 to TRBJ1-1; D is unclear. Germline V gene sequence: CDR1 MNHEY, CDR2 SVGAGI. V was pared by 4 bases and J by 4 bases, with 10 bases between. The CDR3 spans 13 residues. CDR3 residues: CASSSRISTEAFF. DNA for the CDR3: TGTGCCAGCAGTTCTAGGATCAGCACTGAAGCTTTCTTT.

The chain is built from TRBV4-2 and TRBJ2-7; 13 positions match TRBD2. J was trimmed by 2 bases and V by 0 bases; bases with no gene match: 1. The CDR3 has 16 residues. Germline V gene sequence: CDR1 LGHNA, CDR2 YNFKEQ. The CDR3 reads CASSQETSGGAYEQYF. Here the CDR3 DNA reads TGTGCCAGCAGCCAAGAAACTAGCGGGGGGGCCTACGAGCAGTACTTC.

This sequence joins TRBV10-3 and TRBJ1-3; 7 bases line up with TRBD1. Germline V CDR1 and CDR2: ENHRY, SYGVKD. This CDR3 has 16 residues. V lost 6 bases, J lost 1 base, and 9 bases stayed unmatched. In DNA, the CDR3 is TGTGCCATCAGGCCTCGTCAGGGGGAATCTGGAAACACCATATATTTT. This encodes CAIRPRQGESGNTIYF.

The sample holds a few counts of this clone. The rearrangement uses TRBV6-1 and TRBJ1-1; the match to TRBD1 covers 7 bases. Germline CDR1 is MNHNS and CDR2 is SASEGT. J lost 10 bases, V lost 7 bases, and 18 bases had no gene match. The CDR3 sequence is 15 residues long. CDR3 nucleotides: TGTGCCAGCATTCTCCGATACGCAGGGGGTCAGAGAGCTTTCTTT. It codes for CASILRYAGGQRAFF.

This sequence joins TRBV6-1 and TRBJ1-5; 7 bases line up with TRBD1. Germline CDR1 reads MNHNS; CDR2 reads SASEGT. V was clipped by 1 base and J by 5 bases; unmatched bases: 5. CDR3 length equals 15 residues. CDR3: CASSEVGQSYQPQHF. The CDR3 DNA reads TGTGCCAGCAGTGAAGTGGGACAGTCCTATCAGCCCCAGCATTTT.

As DNA, the CDR3 is TGTGCCAGCAGTGAAGGTCGTCCTTATGGCTACACCTTC. It encodes CASSEGRPYGYTF. The chain couples TRBV6-1 to TRBJ1-2, with unresolved D. The CDR3 is made up of 13 amino acids. V was clipped by 1 base and J by 5 bases, with 8 bases between them. From germline, CDR1 is MNHNS and CDR2 SASEGT.